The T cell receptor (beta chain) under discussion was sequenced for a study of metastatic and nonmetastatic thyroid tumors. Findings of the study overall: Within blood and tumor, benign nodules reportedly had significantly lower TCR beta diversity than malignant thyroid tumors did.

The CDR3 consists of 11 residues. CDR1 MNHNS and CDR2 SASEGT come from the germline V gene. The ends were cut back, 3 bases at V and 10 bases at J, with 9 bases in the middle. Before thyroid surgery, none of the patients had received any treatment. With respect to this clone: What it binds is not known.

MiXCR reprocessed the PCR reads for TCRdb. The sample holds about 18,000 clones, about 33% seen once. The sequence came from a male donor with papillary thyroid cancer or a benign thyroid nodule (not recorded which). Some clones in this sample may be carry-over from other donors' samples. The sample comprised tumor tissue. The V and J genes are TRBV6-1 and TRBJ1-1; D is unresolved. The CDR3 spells CASSDTQGAFF. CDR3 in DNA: TGTGCCAGCAGTGACACCCAAGGAGCTTTCTTT.